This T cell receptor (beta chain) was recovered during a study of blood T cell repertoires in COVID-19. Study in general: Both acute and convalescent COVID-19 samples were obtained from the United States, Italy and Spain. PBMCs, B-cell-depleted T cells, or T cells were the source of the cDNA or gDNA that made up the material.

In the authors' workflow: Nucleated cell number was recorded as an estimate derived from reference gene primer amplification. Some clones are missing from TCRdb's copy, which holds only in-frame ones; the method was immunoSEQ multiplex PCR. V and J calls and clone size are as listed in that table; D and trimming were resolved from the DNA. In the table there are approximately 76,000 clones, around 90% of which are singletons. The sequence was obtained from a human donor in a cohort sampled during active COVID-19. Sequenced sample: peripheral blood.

CDR3 amino acids: CAWRSLEDGYTF. CDR3 bases: TGTGCCTGGAGAAGTCTAGAGGATGGCTACACCTTC. This chain links TRBV30 with TRBJ1-2; D unclear. The germline V gene has CDR1 GTSNPN and CDR2 SVGIG (reference sequence). This CDR3 has 12 residues. Trimming pared 3 bases from V and 6 bases from J, leaving 11 bases between. The variable domain in full, with the rest retrieved from reference TRBV30 and TRBJ1-2, is SQTIHQWPATLVQPVGSPLSLECTVEGTSNPNLYWYRQAAGRGLQLLFYSVGIGQISSEVPQNLSASRPQDRQFILSSKKLLLSDSGFYLCAWRSLEDGYTFGSGTRLTVV.